This TCR beta chain stems from a study of shared clonotypes between healthy human individuals. CDR1 and CDR2 from the germline V gene are MGHRA and YSYEKL. The CDR3 loop spans 15 amino acids. The ends were cut back, 0 bases at V and 8 bases at J, with 15 bases in the middle. Measured with immunoSEQ multiplex PCR; TCRdb has only the in-frame clones, and not every one. The profile covers 2 million to 2.5 million clones, with roughly 93% appearing a single time and approximately 0.37% taken by the ten largest. This TCR was sampled from a man between 18 and 35 years old in good health. Some clones in this sample may be carry-over from other donors' samples. This rearrangement joins TRBV4-1 to TRBJ2-3; perhaps TRBD2 as D (5 bases). The sequenced material came from naive CD4+ T cells from PBMCs. Specified subset: CD45RA+ positively selected. Here the CDR3 reads CASSQESLASSTQYF. The CDR3 DNA reads as TGCGCCAGCAGCCAAGAGAGTCTAGCTAGCAGTACGCAGTATTTT.